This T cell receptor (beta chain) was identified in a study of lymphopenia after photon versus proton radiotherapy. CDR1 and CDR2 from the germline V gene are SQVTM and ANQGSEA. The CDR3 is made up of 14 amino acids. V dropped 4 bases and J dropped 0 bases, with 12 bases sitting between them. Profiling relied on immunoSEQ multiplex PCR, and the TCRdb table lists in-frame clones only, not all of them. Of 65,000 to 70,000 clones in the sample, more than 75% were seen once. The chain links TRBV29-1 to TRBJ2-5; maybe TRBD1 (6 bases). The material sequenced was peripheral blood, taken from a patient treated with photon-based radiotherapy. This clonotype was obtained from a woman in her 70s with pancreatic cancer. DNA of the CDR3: TGCAGCGTTGTGGTCAGGGGTCACCAAGAGACCCAGTACTTC. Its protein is CSVVVRGHQETQYF.